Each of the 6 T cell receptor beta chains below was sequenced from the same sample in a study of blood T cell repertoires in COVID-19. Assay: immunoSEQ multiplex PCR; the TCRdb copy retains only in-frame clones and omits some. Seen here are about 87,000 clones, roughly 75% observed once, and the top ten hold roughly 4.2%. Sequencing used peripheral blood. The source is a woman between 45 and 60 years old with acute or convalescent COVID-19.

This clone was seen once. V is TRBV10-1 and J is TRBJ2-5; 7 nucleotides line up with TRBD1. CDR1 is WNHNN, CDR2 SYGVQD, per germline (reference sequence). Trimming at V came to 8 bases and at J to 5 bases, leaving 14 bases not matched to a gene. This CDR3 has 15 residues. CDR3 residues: CASLKPKGAGETQYF. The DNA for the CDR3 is TGCGCCAGCCTTAAACCAAAGGGGGCCGGGGAGACCCAGTACTTC.

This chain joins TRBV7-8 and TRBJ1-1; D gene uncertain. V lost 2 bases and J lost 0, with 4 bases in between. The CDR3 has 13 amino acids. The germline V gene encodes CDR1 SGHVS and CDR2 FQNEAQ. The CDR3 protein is CASSLLVNTEAFF. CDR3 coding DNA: TGTGCCAGCAGCTTACTCGTGAACACTGAAGCTTTCTTT.

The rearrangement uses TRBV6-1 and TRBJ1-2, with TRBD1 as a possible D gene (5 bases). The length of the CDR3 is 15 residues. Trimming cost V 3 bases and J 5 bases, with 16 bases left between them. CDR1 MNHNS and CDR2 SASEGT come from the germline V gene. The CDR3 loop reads CASSEVKEGRYGYTF. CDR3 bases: TGTGCCAGCAGTGAGGTAAAGGAGGGGAGGTATGGCTACACCTTC.

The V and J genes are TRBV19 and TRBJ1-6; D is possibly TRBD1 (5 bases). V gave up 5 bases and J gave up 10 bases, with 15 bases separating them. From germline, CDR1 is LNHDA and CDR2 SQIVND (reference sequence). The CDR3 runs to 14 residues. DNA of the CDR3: TGTGCCAGTAGTCCCGGGACTGGCGGGTCACCCCTCCACTTT. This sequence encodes CASSPGTGGSPLHF.

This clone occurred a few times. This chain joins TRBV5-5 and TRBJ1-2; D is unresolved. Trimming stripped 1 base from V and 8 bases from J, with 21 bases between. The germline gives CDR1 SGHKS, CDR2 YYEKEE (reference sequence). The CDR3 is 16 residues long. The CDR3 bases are TGTGCCAGCAGCTTGAACCTGGAGGAGGTCCTTGACGGCTACACCTTC. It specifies CASSLNLEEVLDGYTF.

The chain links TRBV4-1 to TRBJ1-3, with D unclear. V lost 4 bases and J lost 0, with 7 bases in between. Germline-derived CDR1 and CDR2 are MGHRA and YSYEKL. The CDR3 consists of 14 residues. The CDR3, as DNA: TGCGCCAGCAGCCCCGAGAGCTCTGGAAACACCATATATTTT. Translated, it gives CASSPESSGNTIYF.